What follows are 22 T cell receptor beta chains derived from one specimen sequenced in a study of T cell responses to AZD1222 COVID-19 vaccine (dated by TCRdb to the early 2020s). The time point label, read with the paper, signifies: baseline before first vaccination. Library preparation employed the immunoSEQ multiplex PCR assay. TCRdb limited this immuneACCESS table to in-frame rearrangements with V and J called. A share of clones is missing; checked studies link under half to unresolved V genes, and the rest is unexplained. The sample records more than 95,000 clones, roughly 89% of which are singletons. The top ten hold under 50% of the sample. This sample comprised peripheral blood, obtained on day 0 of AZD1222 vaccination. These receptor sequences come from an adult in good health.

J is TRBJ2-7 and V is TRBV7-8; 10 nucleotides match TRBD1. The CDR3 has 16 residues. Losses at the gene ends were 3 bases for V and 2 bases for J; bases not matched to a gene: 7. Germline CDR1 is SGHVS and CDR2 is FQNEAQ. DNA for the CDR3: TGTGCCAGCAGCTTCCCCGGGACAGGGGCTACCTACGAGCAGTACTTC. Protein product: CASSFPGTGATYEQYF.

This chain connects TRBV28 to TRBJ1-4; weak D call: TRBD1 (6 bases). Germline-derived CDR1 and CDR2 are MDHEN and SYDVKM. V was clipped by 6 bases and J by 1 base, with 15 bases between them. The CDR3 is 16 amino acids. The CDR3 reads CASRGGDAGTNEKLFF. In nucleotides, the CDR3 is TGTGCCAGCAGAGGGGGGGATGCCGGAACTAATGAAAAACTGTTTTTT.

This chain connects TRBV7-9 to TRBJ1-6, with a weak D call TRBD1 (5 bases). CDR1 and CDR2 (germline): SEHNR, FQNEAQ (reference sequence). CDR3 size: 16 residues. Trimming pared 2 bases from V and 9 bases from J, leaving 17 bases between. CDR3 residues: CASSLIVSGGSSPLHF. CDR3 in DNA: TGTGCCAGCAGCTTAATAGTCTCCGGGGGGAGTTCACCCCTCCACTTT.

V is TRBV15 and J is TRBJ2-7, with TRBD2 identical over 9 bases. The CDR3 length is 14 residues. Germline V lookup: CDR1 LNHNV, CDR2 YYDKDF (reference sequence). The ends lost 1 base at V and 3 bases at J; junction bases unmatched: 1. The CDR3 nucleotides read TGTGCCACCAGCAGAGGTAGCGGGAGCTACGAGCAGTACTTC. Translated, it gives CATSRGSGSYEQYF. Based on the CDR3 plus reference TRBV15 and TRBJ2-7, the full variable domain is DAMVIQNPRYQVTQFGKPVTLSCSQTLNHNVMYWYQQKSSQAPKLLFHYYDKDFNNEADTPDNFQSRRPNTSFCFLDIRSPGLGDTAMYLCATSRGSGSYEQYFGPGTRLTVT.

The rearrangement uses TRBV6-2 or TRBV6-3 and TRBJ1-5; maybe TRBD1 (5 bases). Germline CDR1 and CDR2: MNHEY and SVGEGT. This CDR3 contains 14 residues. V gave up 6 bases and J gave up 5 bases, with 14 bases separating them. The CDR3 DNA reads TGTGCCAGCAGCCGGGCAGGGTCGGATCAGCCCCAGCATTTT. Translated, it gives CASSRAGSDQPQHF.

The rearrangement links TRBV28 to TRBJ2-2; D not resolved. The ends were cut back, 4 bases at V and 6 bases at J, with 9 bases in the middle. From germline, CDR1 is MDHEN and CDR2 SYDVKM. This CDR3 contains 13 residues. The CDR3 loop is CASSSGFPGELFF. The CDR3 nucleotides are TGTGCCAGCAGTTCTGGCTTCCCCGGGGAGCTGTTTTTT.

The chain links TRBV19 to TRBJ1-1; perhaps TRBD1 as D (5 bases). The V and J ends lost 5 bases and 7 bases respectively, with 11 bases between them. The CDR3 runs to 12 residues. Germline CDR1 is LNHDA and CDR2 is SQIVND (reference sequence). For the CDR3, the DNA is TGTGCCAGTAGTTGGGACGGGTTTGAAGCTTTCTTT. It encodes CASSWDGFEAFF.

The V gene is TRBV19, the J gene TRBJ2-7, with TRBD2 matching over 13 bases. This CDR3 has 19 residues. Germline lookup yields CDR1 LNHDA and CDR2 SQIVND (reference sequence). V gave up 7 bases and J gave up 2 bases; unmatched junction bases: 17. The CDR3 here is CASTLRSSGTSGRAYEQYF. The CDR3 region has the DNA TGTGCCAGTACGCTCCGAAGTTCAGGTACTAGCGGGAGGGCCTACGAGCAGTACTTC.

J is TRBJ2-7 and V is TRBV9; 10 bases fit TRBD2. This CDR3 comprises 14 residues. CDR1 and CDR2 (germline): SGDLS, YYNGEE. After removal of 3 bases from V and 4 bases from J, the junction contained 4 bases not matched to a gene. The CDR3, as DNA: TGTGCCAGCAGCGGTGGGACTAGCGCTTACGAGCAGTACTTC. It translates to CASSGGTSAYEQYF.

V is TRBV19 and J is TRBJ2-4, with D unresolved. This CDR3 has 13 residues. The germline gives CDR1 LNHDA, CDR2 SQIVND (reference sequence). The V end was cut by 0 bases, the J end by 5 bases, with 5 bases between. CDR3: CASSIDRQNIQYF. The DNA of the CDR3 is TGTGCCAGTAGTATAGACAGACAAAACATTCAGTACTTC.

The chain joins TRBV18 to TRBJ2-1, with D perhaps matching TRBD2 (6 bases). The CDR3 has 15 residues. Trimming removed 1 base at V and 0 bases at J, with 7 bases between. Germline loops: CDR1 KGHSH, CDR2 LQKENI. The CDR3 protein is CASSPRGASYNEQFF. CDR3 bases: TGTGCCAGCTCACCACGCGGGGCCTCCTACAATGAGCAGTTCTTC.

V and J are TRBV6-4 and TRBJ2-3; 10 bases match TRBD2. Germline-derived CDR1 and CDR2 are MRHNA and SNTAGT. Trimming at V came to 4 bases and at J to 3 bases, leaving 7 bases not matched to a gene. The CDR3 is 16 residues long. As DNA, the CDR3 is TGTGCCAGCAGTGCCTCAGCGGGAGGGCCGACAGATACGCAGTATTTT. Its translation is CASSASAGGPTDTQYF.

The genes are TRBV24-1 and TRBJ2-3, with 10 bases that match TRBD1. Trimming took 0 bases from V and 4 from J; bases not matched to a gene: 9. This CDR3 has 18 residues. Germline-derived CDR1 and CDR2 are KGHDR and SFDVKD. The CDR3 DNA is TGTGCCACCAGTGATTTGGGCCGATCGACAGGGGGCTCAGATACGCAGTATTTT. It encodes CATSDLGRSTGGSDTQYF.

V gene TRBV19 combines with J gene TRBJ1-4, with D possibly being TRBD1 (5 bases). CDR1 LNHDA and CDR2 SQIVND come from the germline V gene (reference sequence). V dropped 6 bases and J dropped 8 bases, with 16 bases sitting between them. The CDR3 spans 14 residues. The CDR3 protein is CASSPQAPGEKLFF. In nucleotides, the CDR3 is TGTGCCAGTAGCCCACAGGCTCCAGGGGAAAAACTGTTTTTT.

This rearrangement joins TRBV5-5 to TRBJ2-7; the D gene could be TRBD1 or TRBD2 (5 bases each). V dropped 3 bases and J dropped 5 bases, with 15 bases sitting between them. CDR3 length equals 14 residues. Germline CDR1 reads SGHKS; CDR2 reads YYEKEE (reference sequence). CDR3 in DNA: TGTGCCAGCAGCTCCGATGGGGGTAGCGACGAGCAGTACTTC. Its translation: CASSSDGGSDEQYF.

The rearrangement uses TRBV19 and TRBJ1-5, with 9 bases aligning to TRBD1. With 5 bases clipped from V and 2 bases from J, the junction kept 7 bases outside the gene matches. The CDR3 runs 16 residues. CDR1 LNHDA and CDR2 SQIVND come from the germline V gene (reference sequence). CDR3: CASSPRTGVGNQPQHF. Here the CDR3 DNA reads TGTGCCAGTAGTCCCCGGACAGGGGTGGGCAATCAGCCCCAGCATTTT.

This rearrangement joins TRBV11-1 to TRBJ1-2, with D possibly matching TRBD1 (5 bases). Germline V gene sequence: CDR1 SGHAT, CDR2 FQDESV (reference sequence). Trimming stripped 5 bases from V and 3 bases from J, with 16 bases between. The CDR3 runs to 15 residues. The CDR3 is CASSNSLGGDYGYTF. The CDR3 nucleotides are TGTGCCAGCAGCAACTCTCTCGGGGGAGACTATGGCTACACCTTC.

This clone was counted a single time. The CDR3 loop is CASSQDLVGPSSGNTIYF. The CDR3 region has the DNA TGTGCCAGCAGCCAAGATCTGGTGGGCCCGAGCTCTGGAAACACCATATATTTT. The V gene is TRBV4-2, the J gene TRBJ1-3; D uncertain. The germline V gene encodes CDR1 LGHNA and CDR2 YNFKEQ. V lost 0 bases to trimming and J lost 0 bases, with 15 bases between them. The CDR3 runs to 18 residues.

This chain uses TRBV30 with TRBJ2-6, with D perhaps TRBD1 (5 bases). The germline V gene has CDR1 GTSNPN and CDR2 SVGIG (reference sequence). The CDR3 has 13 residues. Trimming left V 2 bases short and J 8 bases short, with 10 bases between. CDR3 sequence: CAWSTGQSNVLTF. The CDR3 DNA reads TGTGCCTGGAGTACCGGACAATCCAACGTCCTGACTTTC. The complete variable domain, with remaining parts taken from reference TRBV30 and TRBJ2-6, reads SQTIHQWPATLVQPVGSPLSLECTVEGTSNPNLYWYRQAAGRGLQLLFYSVGIGQISSEVPQNLSASRPQDRQFILSSKKLLLSDSGFYLCAWSTGQSNVLTFGAGSRLTVL.

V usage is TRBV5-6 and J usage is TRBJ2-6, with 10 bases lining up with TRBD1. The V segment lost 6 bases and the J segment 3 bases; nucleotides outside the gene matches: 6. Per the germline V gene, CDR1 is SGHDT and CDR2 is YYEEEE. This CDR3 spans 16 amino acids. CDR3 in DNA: TGTGCCAGCAACAGACAGGGGGCTGGTGGGGCCAACGTCCTGACTTTC. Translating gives CASNRQGAGGANVLTF.

The CDR3 nucleotides read TGTGCCAGCAGTCCGCCTGCACAGCCCTACGAGCAGTACTTC. It translates to CASSPPAQPYEQYF. The J gene is TRBJ2-7, the V gene TRBV28, with no clear D. V was pared by 5 bases and J by 2 bases, with 13 bases between. The CDR3 contains 14 residues. The germline gives CDR1 MDHEN, CDR2 SYDVKM. Full variable domain (rest looked up from reference TRBV28 and TRBJ2-7): DVKVTQSSRYLVKRTGEKVFLECVQDMDHENMFWYRQDPGLGLRLIYFSYDVKMKEKGDIPEGYSVSREKKERFSLILESASTNQTSMYLCASSPPAQPYEQYFGPGTRLTVT.

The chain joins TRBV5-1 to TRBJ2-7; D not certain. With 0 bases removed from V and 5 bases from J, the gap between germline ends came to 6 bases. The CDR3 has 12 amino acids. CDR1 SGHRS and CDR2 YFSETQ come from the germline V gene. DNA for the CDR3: TGCGCCAGCAGCTTGGCCTTGAACGAGCAGTACTTC. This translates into CASSLALNEQYF.